Listed below are T cell receptor beta chains from one sample, sequenced in a study of cytomegalovirus exposure and HLA in healthy donors. Libraries were prepared by immunoSEQ multiplex PCR; TCRdb keeps only in-frame clonotypes and omits some of them. The data show under 200,000 clones, 86% seen once. Source material: PBMCs. These receptor sequences come from a woman between 18 and 30 years old in good health and CMV-seronegative. Both conserved end residues are part of each CDR3. A D gene is named only where the DNA matches it firmly. Only some rows state a clone size, as once, few, many or a class for expanded clones.

D | J | V | size | CDR3 | DNA
. | TRBJ2-1 | TRBV5-4 | . | CASSLTGLDEQFF | TGTGCCAGCAGCTTAACAGGGTTGGATGAGCAGTTCTTC
. | TRBJ1-1 | TRBV9 | . | CASSAGGVDEAFF | TGTGCCAGCAGCGCTGGGGGGGTGGATGAAGCTTTCTTT
. | TRBJ1-6 | TRBV14 | few | CASSNRPDSPLHF | TGTGCCAGCAGTAACCGTCCGGATTCACCCCTCCACTTT
TRBD1 | TRBJ1-4 | TRBV5-1 | once | CASSTSTGGDEKLFF | TGCGCCAGCAGCACCAGTACAGGGGGGGATGAAAAACTGTTTTTT
TRBD1 | TRBJ2-5 | TRBV28 | . | CASSTPGQGFAETQYF | TGTGCCAGCAGTACCCCGGGACAGGGGTTTGCAGAGACCCAGTACTTC
. | TRBJ1-1 | TRBV27 | . | CASSLIRGTEAFF | TGTGCCAGCAGTTTAATCCGGGGAACTGAAGCTTTCTTT
TRBD1 | TRBJ2-2 | TRBV5-4 | few | CASSYVTGQELFF | TGTGCCAGCAGCTACGTGACAGGGCAGGAGCTGTTTTTT
TRBD2 | TRBJ2-3 | TRBV4-1 | . | CASSREGSLFSSTDTQYF | TGCGCCAGCAGCCGGGAGGGAAGCCTATTTTCTAGCACAGATACGCAGTATTTT
TRBD2 | TRBJ2-2 | TRBV5-1 | . | CASSLGAAGGTGELFF | TGCGCCAGCAGCTTGGGGGCAGCGGGAGGAACCGGGGAGCTGTTTTTT
. | TRBJ2-1 | TRBV7-9 | . | CASSLGSEQFF | TGTGCCAGCAGCTTAGGGAGTGAGCAGTTCTTC
TRBD2 | TRBJ2-2 | TRBV29-1 | . | CSVSGTRGFTGELFF | TGCAGCGTTAGTGGGACTAGGGGTTTCACCGGGGAGCTGTTTTTT
TRBD2 | TRBJ2-2 | TRBV5-6 | once | CASRFWVASGIVRELFF | TGTGCCAGCAGGTTTTGGGTGGCTAGCGGGATCGTTCGGGAGCTGTTTTTT
. | TRBJ2-1 | TRBV19 | . | CASSMSTRGLNEQFF | TGTGCCAGTAGTATGTCGACTAGGGGGCTCAATGAGCAGTTCTTC
. | TRBJ1-1 | TRBV19 | few | CASTRVIAMDTEAFF | TGTGCCAGTACCCGGGTTATAGCGATGGACACTGAAGCTTTCTTT
TRBD1 | TRBJ1-5 | TRBV5-1 | . | CASSSTGQVNQPQHF | TGCGCCAGCAGCTCGACGGGACAGGTCAATCAGCCCCAGCATTTT
TRBD2 | TRBJ2-3 | TRBV15 | few | CATSTRTRAPWDTQYF | TGTGCCACCAGCACGCGGACTAGGGCTCCCTGGGATACGCAGTATTTT
TRBD2 | TRBJ2-4 | TRBV18 | once | CASSPFDYGVAGASFRDIQYF | TGTGCCAGCTCACCGTTCGACTATGGGGTAGCGGGAGCCTCTTTTCGGGACATTCAGTACTTC
. | TRBJ1-5 | TRBV27 | . | CASSLHEGGQPQHF | TGTGCCAGCAGTTTACATGAGGGCGGGCAGCCCCAGCATTTT
. | TRBJ1-1 | TRBV19 | . | CASSIARSSPLNTEAFF | TGTGCCAGTAGTATCGCGAGGTCTTCGCCTTTGAACACTGAAGCTTTCTTT
TRBD1 | TRBJ2-2 | TRBV28 | . | CASSSHRGQTGELFF | TGTGCCAGCAGTTCTCACAGGGGGCAAACCGGGGAGCTGTTTTTT
. | TRBJ1-1 | TRBV7-9 | . | CASSLGGVNTEAFF | TGTGCCAGCAGCTTAGGTGGAGTGAACACTGAAGCTTTCTTT
. | TRBJ1-3 | TRBV28 | . | CASYTGKPGPGNTIYF | TGTGCCAGCTACACAGGGAAACCGGGCCCTGGAAACACCATATATTTT
TRBD1 | TRBJ2-7 | TRBV7-9 | . | CASSYDRGIYEQYF | TGTGCCAGCAGCTACGACAGGGGCATCTACGAGCAGTACTTC
. | TRBJ1-1 | TRBV28 | . | CASSSLGSRDEAFF | TGTGCCAGCAGTTCGCTAGGCTCGCGGGATGAAGCTTTCTTT
TRBD2 | TRBJ2-5 | TRBV28 | . | CASSPGSSGSKTQYF | TGTGCCAGCAGCCCCGGATCGAGCGGGAGCAAGACCCAGTACTTC
. | TRBJ2-3 | TRBV5-8 | . | CASSLAGVTDTQYF | TGTGCCAGCAGCTTGGCGGGGGTCACAGATACGCAGTATTTT
TRBD1 | TRBJ2-6 | TRBV5-1 | . | CASSLEGAPGANVLTF | TGCGCCAGCAGCTTGGAGGGGGCGCCGGGGGCCAACGTCCTGACTTTC
TRBD1 | TRBJ1-2 | TRBV29-1 | . | CSAPDRDYGYTF | TGCAGCGCCCCAGACAGGGACTATGGCTACACCTTC
TRBD1 | TRBJ2-1 | TRBV5-1 | . | CASSLGQGAQEEQFF | TGCGCCAGCAGCTTAGGACAGGGGGCGCAGGAAGAGCAGTTCTTC
. | TRBJ2-5 | TRBV6-6 | few | CASSSQGGQETQYF | TGTGCCAGCAGTTCACAGGGTGGCCAAGAGACCCAGTACTTC